This TCR beta chain was sequenced for a study of T cell responses to AZD1222 COVID-19 vaccine. TCRdb keeps only in-frame clones here, not all; method: immunoSEQ multiplex PCR. Of roughly 110,000 clones in the sample, roughly 90% were seen once. Study findings and constraints: An increase in Spike-specific TCR breadth and depth was observed after two AZD1222 doses. Close to half of spike-specific TCRs reportedly recognize unmutated variant regions.

With respect to this clone: Its antigen is not known.

This receptor was obtained from an adult in good health. The specimen was peripheral blood, collected on day 0 of AZD1222 vaccination.

The CDR3 loop is CASKPAGEAGELFF. The DNA for the CDR3 is TGTGCCAGCAAGCCCGCAGGAGAGGCCGGGGAGCTGTTTTTT. The J gene is TRBJ2-2, the V gene TRBV7-2; D uncertain. V lost 7 bases, J lost 6 bases, and 15 bases lay in between. This CDR3 region has 14 residues. Germline CDR1 SGHTA, CDR2 FQGNSA.